These T cell receptor beta chains were read from a single sample in a study of T cell changes during pregnancy in multiple sclerosis. Sequencing used immunoSEQ multiplex PCR; TCRdb keeps in-frame clones, though not all of them. The table lists approximately 68,000 clones, roughly 89% of them singletons, with 0.6% to 0.8% in the top ten. Sequencing was performed on peripheral blood, taken in the third trimester of pregnancy. The receptors stem from a female donor in good health, enrolled as a control in a pregnancy study. CDR3s include the opening cysteine and the closing phenylalanine or tryptophan. The D gene is left open where the match is weak. Clone size is stated in some rows and not others, as once, few, many or a class when expanded.

d_gene	v_gene	len	j_gene	abundance	CDR3aa	CDR3nt
TRBD1	TRBV19	13	TRBJ2-7	once	CASSDRGMYEQYF	TGTGCCAGTTCTGACAGGGGTATGTACGAGCAGTACTTC
TRBD2	TRBV7-9	16	TRBJ2-1	once	CASSLVAAGADNEQFF	TGTGCCAGCAGCTTAGTAGCAGCGGGAGCTGACAATGAGCAGTTCTTC
.	TRBV5-1	14	TRBJ1-1	.	CASSHSGMNTEAFF	TGCGCCAGCAGCCACTCGGGGATGAACACTGAAGCTTTCTTT
TRBD1	TRBV27	15	TRBJ2-7	.	CASSFDDRGSGEQYF	TGTGCCAGCAGTTTCGACGACAGGGGCTCGGGCGAGCAGTACTTC
.	TRBV15	14	TRBJ1-2	.	CATSRVHGNYGYTF	TGTGCCACCAGCAGAGTGCACGGGAACTATGGCTACACCTTC
TRBD1	TRBV7-9	15	TRBJ2-1	.	CASSRRGSSYNEQFF	TGTGCCAGCAGCCGCAGGGGGAGCTCCTACAATGAGCAGTTCTTC
TRBD1	TRBV2	15	TRBJ2-2	.	CATLRTGDRTGELFF	TGTGCTACGCTTCGGACAGGGGATAGGACCGGGGAGCTGTTTTTT
TRBD2	TRBV5-1	16	TRBJ2-1	once	CASSLKEAGGNNEQFF	TGCGCCAGCAGCTTGAAGGAAGCGGGGGGAAACAATGAGCAGTTCTTC
.	TRBV6-6	11	TRBJ1-2	.	CASSSDYGYTF	TGTGCCAGCAGCTCGGACTATGGCTACACCTTC
.	TRBV29-1	12	TRBJ2-7	.	CSVRTVTYEQYF	TGCAGCGTCAGGACAGTAACGTACGAGCAGTACTTC
TRBD2	TRBV5-6	17	TRBJ2-7	.	CASSLWGVAAGAYEQYF	TGTGCCAGCAGCTTGTGGGGGGTGGCAGCGGGAGCGTACGAGCAGTACTTC
.	TRBV14	15	TRBJ1-2	.	CASSHGLRLGDGYTF	TGTGCCAGCAGCCATGGGTTACGGTTAGGAGATGGCTACACCTTC
.	TRBV6-5	15	TRBJ2-7	.	CASSYSTFGRTEQYF	TGTGCCAGCAGTTACTCGACGTTTGGGAGAACGGAGCAGTACTTC
.	TRBV2	13	TRBJ2-1	.	CASSEYRANEQFF	TGTGCCAGCAGTGAATACAGGGCCAATGAGCAGTTCTTC
.	TRBV6-1	15	TRBJ1-3	.	CATSPEGLSGNTIYF	TGTGCCACCTCCCCAGAGGGACTTTCCGGAAACACCATATATTTT
.	TRBV5-4	12	TRBJ2-3	once	CASSWDSDTQYF	TGTGCCAGCAGCTGGGACTCGGATACGCAGTATTTT
.	TRBV28	16	TRBJ1-6	.	CASRPGHSFYNSPLHF	TGTGCCAGCAGGCCCGGACACAGCTTTTATAATTCACCCCTCCACTTT
.	TRBV28	18	TRBJ1-5	.	CASSFFPGDGYSNQPQHF	TGTGCCAGCAGTTTCTTCCCGGGGGATGGGTATAGCAATCAGCCCCAGCATTTT
.	TRBV18	16	TRBJ1-3	.	CASSPRGSGPGNTIYF	TGTGCCAGCTCACCTCGGGGGTCGGGACCTGGAAACACCATATATTTT
TRBD1	TRBV5-4	16	TRBJ1-3	.	CASSFYRGSSGNTIYF	TGTGCCAGCAGCTTCTACAGGGGCTCCTCTGGAAACACCATATATTTT
TRBD1	TRBV11-2	15	TRBJ1-1	.	CASSLGRTGASEAFF	TGTGCCAGCAGCTTAGGACGAACAGGGGCCTCTGAAGCTTTCTTT
.	TRBV5-1	13	TRBJ1-2	.	CASSLNGNYGYTF	TGCGCCAGCAGCTTAAACGGGAACTATGGCTACACCTTC
TRBD1	TRBV28	15	TRBJ2-7	.	CASSRGDRDTYEQYF	TGTGCCAGCAGCAGGGGGGACAGGGACACCTACGAGCAGTACTTC
.	TRBV5-5	17	TRBJ1-2	.	CASSLSHSLSGFYGYTF	TGTGCCAGCAGCTTGAGTCACAGCCTCTCGGGGTTCTATGGCTACACCTTC
TRBD1	TRBV7-7	14	TRBJ2-1	.	CASSLSGGVNEQFF	TGTGCCAGCAGCTTATCAGGGGGTGTGAATGAGCAGTTCTTC
TRBD2	TRBV4-3	16	TRBJ2-1	.	CASSQVAGSVYNEQFF	TGCGCCAGCAGCCAAGTAGCGGGGAGTGTCTACAATGAGCAGTTCTTC
TRBD1	TRBV7-8	14	TRBJ1-2	.	CASSIDRVQSGYTF	TGTGCCAGCAGCATTGACAGGGTTCAGAGTGGCTACACCTTC
.	TRBV7-9	18	TRBJ2-3	few	CASSLVWGDRTSTDTQYF	TGTGCCAGCAGCTTAGTCTGGGGCGACAGGACTAGCACAGATACGCAGTATTTT
TRBD1	TRBV18	16	TRBJ1-1	few	CASLSQTTGGGTEAFF	TGTGCCAGCTTATCCCAAACCACAGGGGGCGGCACTGAAGCTTTCTTT
.	TRBV11-3	13	TRBJ1-1	.	CASSLDRGTEAFF	TGTGCCAGCAGCTTAGATCGGGGGACTGAAGCTTTCTTT
.	TRBV19	15	TRBJ2-7	.	CASSIGAGPAYEQYF	TGTGCCAGTAGTATAGGGGCAGGGCCAGCCTACGAGCAGTACTTC
.	TRBV9	14	TRBJ2-1	.	CASSATGSYNEQFF	TGTGCCAGCAGCGCAACAGGCTCCTACAATGAGCAGTTCTTC
.	TRBV7-9	14	TRBJ2-7	once	CASSLGQGIGEQYF	TGTGCCAGCAGCTTAGGTCAGGGGATAGGGGAGCAGTACTTC
.	TRBV19	14	TRBJ1-5	.	CASSPNRDRQPQHF	TGTGCCAGTAGTCCAAACAGGGATAGGCAGCCCCAGCATTTT
.	TRBV28	14	TRBJ2-2	.	CASSLGGYTGELFF	TGTGCCAGCAGTTTAGGGGGGTACACCGGGGAGCTGTTTTTT
TRBD1	TRBV15	16	TRBJ1-2	.	CATSRGQGAANYGYTF	TGTGCCACCAGCAGGGGACAGGGGGCAGCTAACTATGGCTACACCTTC
TRBD1	TRBV7-8	14	TRBJ1-2	.	CASSWDRENYGYTF	TGTGCCAGCAGTTGGGACAGGGAAAACTATGGCTACACCTTC
.	TRBV5-1	15	TRBJ1-1	.	CASSPGGEGNTEAFF	TGCGCCAGCAGCCCGGGGGGTGAGGGCAACACTGAAGCTTTCTTT
.	TRBV28	13	TRBJ2-1	.	CASSLVAYNEQFF	TGTGCCAGCAGTTTGGTGGCTTACAATGAGCAGTTCTTC
.	TRBV9	15	TRBJ2-1	.	CASSPRMRFDNEQFF	TGTGCCAGCAGCCCTCGCATGAGGTTTGACAATGAGCAGTTCTTC
.	TRBV7-6	12	TRBJ2-7	.	CASSHSSYEQYF	TGTGCCAGCAGCCATAGCTCCTACGAGCAGTACTTC
.	TRBV6-5	14	TRBJ2-3	.	CASSYGQSTDTQYF	TGTGCCAGCAGTTACGGTCAGAGCACAGATACGCAGTATTTT